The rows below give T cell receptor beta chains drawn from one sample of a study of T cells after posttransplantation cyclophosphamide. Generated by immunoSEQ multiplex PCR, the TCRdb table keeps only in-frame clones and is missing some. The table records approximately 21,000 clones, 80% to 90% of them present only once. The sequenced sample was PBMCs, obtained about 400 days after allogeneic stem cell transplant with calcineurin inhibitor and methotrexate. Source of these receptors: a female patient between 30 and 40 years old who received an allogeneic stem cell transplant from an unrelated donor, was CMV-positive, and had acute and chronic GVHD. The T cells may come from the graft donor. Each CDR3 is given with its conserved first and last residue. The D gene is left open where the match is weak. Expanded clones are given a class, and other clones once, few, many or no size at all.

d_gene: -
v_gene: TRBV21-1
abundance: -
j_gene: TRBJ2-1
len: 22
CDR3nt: TGTGCCAGCAGTACAAAGTGTATCGAGAAAAACAAACTAGCGGGAGAGATCAATGAGCAGTTCTTC
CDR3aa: CASSTKCIEKNKLAGEINEQFF

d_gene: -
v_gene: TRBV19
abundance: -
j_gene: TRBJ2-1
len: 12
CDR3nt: TGTGCCAGTTCACTTGTCGGGTACGAGCAGTTCTTC
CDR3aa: CASSLVGYEQFF

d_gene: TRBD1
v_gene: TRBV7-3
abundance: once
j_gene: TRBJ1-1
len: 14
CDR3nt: TGTGCCAGCAGCTTTGGACAGGGTATGGCTGAAGCTTTCTTT
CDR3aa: CASSFGQGMAEAFF

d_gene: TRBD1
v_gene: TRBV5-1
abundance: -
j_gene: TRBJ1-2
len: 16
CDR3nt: TGCGCCAGCAGCTCGGAGGGGCAGGGGGTTAAGGGAGGCTACACCTTC
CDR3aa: CASSSEGQGVKGGYTF

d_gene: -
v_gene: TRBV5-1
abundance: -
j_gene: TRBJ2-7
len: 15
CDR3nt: TGCGCCAGCAGGCTGGGGGGAGGACTGAACTACGAGCAGTACTTC
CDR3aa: CASRLGGGLNYEQYF

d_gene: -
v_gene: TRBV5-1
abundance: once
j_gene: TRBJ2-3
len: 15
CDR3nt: TGCGCCAGCAGCATGGTGGGGCTTGGCACAGATACGCAGTATTTT
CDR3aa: CASSMVGLGTDTQYF

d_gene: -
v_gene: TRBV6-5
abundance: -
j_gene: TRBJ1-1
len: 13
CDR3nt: TGTGCCAGCAGTTACGGAGCGTACACTGAAGCTTTCTTT
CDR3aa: CASSYGAYTEAFF

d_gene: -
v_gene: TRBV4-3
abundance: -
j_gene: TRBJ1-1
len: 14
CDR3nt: TGCGCCAGCGGCCTAGGGGGGGTCGACACTGAAGCTTTCTTT
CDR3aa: CASGLGGVDTEAFF

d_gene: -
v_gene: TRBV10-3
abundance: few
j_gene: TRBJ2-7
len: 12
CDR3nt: TGTGCCATCAGGGCAGGGCCACGGGAGCAGTACTTC
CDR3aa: CAIRAGPREQYF

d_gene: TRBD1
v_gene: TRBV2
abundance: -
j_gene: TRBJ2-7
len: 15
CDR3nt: TGTGCCACCCTCCGGGACAGGGGGAGCTCCTACGAGCAGTACTTC
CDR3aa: CATLRDRGSSYEQYF

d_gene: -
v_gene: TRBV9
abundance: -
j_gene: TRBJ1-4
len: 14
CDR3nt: TGTGCCAGCAGCGGAGGGGGAGTTAATGAAAAACTGTTTTTT
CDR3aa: CASSGGGVNEKLFF

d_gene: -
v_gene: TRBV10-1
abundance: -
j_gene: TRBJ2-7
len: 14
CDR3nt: TGCGCCAGCAGTGAGGGAGGACTGACCGCCGAGCAGTACTTC
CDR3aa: CASSEGGLTAEQYF

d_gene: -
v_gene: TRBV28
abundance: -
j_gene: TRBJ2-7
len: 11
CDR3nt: TGTGCCAGCAGTCTAACCTACGAGCAGTACTTC
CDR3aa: CASSLTYEQYF

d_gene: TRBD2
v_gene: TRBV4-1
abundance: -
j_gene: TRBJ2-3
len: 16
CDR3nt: TGCGCCAGCAGCCCACCGACAAGCGGGGGGGCGGATACGCAGTATTTT
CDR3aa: CASSPPTSGGADTQYF

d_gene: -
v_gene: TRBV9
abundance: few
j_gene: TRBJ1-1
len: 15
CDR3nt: TGTGCCAGCAGCGTGGAGGGGGGGGCGGGAACTGAAGCTTTCTTT
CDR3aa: CASSVEGGAGTEAFF

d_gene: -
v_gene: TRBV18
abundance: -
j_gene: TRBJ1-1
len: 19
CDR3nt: TGTGCCAGCTCACCACCGAGGGGGGGAGGGATCTATAAGAACACTGAAGCTTTCTTT
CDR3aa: CASSPPRGGGIYKNTEAFF

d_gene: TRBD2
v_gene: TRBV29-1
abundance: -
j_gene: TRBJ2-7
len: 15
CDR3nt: TGCAGCGTTGAAGATCGGGAGGGTACCCTCTACGAGCAGTACTTC
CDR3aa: CSVEDREGTLYEQYF

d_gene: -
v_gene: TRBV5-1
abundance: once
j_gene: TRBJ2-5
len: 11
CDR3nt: TGCGCCAGCAAGAGGCAAGAGACCCAGTACTTC
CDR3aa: CASKRQETQYF

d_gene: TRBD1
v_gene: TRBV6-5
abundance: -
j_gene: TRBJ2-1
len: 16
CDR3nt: TGTGCCAGCAGTTATGGCGGGACAGGGTCCTACAATGAGCAGTTCTTC
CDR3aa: CASSYGGTGSYNEQFF

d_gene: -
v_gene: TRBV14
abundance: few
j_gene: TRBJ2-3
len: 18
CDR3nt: TGTGCCAGCAGCCAAGATGACCCAGGAACCCTGGGTACAGATACGCAGTATTTT
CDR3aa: CASSQDDPGTLGTDTQYF

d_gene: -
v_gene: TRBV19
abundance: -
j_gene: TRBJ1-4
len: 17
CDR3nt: TGTGCCAGTAGTATGGTGGGACATCATGCAACTAATGAAAAACTGTTTTTT
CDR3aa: CASSMVGHHATNEKLFF

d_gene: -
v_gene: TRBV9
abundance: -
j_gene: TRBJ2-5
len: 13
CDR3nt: TGTGCCAGCAGTAGAGGGGGTTTAGAGACCCAGTACTTC
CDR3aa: CASSRGGLETQYF

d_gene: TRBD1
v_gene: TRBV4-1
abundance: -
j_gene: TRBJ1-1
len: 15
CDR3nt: TGCGCCAGCAGCCAGGCGGACAGGACTTTTGTCGAAGCTTTCTTT
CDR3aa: CASSQADRTFVEAFF

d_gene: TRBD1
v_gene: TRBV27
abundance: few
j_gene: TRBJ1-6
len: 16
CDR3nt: TGTGCCAGCAGCCTTCCCGGGACAGCCTATAATTCACCCCTCCACTTT
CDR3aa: CASSLPGTAYNSPLHF